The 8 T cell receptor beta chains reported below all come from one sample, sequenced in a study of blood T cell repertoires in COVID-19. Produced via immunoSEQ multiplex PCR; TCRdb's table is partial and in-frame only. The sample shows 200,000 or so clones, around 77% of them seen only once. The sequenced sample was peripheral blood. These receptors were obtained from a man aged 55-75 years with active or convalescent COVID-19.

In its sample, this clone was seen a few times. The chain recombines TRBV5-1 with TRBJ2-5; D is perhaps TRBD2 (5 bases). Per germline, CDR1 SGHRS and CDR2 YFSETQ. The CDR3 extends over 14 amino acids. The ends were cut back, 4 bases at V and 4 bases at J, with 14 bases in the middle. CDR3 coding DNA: TGCGCCAGCAGCCGGGGTAGGGAGTCAGAGACCCAGTACTTC. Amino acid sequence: CASSRGRESETQYF.

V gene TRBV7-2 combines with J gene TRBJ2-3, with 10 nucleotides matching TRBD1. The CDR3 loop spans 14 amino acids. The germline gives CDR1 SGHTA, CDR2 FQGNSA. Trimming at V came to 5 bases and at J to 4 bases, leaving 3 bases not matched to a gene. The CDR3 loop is CASSPGQGSDTQYF. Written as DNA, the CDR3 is TGTGCCAGCAGCCCGGGACAGGGGTCAGATACGCAGTATTTT.

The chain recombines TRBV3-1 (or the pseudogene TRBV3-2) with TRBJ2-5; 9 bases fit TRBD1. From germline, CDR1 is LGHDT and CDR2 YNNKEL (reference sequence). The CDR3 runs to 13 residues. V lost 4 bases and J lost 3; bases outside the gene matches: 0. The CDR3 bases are TGTGCCAGCAGCCGGGACAGGGAAGAGACCCAGTACTTC. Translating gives CASSRDREETQYF.

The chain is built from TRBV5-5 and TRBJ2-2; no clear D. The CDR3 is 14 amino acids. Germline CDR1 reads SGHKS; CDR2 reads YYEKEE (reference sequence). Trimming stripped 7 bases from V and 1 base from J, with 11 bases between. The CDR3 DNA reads TGTGCCAGCGAATTACACCTGAACACCGGGGAGCTGTTTTTT. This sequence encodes CASELHLNTGELFF.

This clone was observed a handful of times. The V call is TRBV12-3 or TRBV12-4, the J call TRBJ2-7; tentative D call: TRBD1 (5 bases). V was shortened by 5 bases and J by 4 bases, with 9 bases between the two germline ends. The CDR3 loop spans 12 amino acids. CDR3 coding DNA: TGTGCCAGCAGTCGGACATCTTACGAGCAGTACTTC. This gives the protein CASSRTSYEQYF.

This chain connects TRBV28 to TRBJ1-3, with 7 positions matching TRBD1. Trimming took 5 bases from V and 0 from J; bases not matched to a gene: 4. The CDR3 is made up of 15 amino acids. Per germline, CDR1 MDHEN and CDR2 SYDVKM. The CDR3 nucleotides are TGTGCCAGCAGTGAGGACAGGTTCTCTGGAAACACCATATATTTT. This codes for CASSEDRFSGNTIYF. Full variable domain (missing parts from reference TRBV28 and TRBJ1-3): DVKVTQSSRYLVKRTGEKVFLECVQDMDHENMFWYRQDPGLGLRLIYFSYDVKMKEKGDIPEGYSVSREKKERFSLILESASTNQTSMYLCASSEDRFSGNTIYFGEGSWLTVV.

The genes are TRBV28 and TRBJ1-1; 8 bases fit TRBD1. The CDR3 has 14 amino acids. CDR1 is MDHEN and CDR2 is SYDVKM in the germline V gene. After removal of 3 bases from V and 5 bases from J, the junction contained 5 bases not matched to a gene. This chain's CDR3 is CASSLGTGGTEAFF. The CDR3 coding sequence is TGTGCCAGCAGTTTGGGTACAGGGGGAACTGAAGCTTTCTTT.

The CDR3 nucleotides are TGTGCCAGCTCACCAAGTCTCCGGGGGGCAGGGGAGACCCAGTACTTC. This sequence encodes CASSPSLRGAGETQYF. This chain uses TRBV18 with TRBJ2-5; D may be TRBD2 (7 bases). The V gene's germline CDR1 is KGHSH and CDR2 LQKENI. Deletions cut 2 bases from V and 5 bases from J, with 18 bases between. The CDR3 loop spans 16 amino acids.